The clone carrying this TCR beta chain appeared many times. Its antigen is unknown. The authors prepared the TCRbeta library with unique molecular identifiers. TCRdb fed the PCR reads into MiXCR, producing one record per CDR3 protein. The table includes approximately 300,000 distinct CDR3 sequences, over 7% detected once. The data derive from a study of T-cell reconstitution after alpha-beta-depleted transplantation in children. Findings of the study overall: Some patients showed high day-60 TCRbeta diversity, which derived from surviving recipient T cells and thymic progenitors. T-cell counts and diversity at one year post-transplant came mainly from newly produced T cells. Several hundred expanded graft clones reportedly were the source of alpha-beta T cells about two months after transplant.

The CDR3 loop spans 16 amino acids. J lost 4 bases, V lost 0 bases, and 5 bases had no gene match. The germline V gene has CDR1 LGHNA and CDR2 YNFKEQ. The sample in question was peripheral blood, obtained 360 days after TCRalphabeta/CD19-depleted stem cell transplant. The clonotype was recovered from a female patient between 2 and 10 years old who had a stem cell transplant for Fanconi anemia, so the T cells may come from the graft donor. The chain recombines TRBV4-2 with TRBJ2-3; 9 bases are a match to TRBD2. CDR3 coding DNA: TGTGCCAGCAGCCAAGAATTGATAGCGGGGGCAGATACGCAGTATTTT. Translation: CASSQELIAGADTQYF.